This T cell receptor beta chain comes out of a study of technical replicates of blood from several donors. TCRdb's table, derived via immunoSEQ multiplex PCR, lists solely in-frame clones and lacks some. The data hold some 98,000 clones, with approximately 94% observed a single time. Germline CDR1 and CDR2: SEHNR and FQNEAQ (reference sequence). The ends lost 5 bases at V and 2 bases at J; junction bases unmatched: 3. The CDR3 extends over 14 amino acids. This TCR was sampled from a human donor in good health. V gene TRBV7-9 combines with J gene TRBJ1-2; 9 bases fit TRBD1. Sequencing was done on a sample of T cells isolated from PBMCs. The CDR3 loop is CASSTGGLNYGYTF. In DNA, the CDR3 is TGTGCCAGCAGCACAGGGGGCCTAAACTATGGCTACACCTTC.